This TCR beta chain was identified in a study of T cells after yellow fever vaccination. Study at large: Preparing low-cell-number fractions relied on SMART-Seq v4 Ultra Low Input. Study observations and caveats: Highly abundant clonotypes carried over from the bulk population could end up in FACS-sorted repertoires as contaminants. After the booster, 96% of CD4 and about 90% of CD8 primary-response clones were re-detected.

TCRdb passed the 5' RACE reads through MiXCR, listing each CDR3 protein once. The data hold 95,000 to 100,000 distinct CDR3 sequences, with roughly 5.2% observed a single time. This clonotype was seen a handful of times. Its cognate antigen is unknown. This CDR3 region has 15 residues. Germline V gives CDR1 MGHRA, CDR2 YSYEKL. V was trimmed by 1 base and J by 8 bases, leaving 12 bases between them. The clonotype comes from a man aged 18 to 29 who received the YFV17D yellow fever vaccine. V is TRBV4-1 and J is TRBJ1-6, with D possibly TRBD1 on 5 matching bases. The source was CD8+ T cells sorted from PBMCs, collected 10 days after the yellow fever booster vaccination. The CDR3 spells CASSQVGAEDSPLHF. Here the CDR3 DNA reads TGCGCCAGCAGCCAAGTCGGGGCGGAAGATTCACCCCTCCACTTT.